These 29 T cell receptor beta chains were all obtained from the same sample, sequenced in a study of T cell responses to AZD1222 COVID-19 vaccine. TCRdb keeps only in-frame clones here, not all; method: immunoSEQ multiplex PCR. The data contain around 100,000 clones, around 90% of them singletons. The material sequenced was peripheral blood, taken on day 0 of AZD1222 vaccination. The receptors shown here come from an adult in good health.

This chain's CDR3 is CASSQDRTGNLLSYYGYTF. Written as DNA, the CDR3 is TGCGCCAGCAGCCAAGATAGGACAGGAAACCTTCTTTCTTATTATGGCTACACCTTC. The V call is TRBV4-3, the J call TRBJ1-2, with TRBD1 matching 7 bases. The CDR3 is 19 amino acids. Germline V lookup: CDR1 LGHNA, CDR2 YSLEER. V gave up 0 bases and J gave up 5 bases; unmatched junction bases: 18.

This clone appeared once. This chain uses TRBV4-3 with TRBJ1-4; TRBD1 aligns across 7 bases. In germline, CDR1 is LGHNA, CDR2 YSLEER. This CDR3 has 16 residues. Trimming cost V 0 bases and J 0 bases; bases outside gene matches: 1. DNA of the CDR3: TGCGCCAGCAGCCAAGAACAGGGGCCAACTAATGAAAAACTGTTTTTT. It encodes CASSQEQGPTNEKLFF.

The CDR3 region is CATQGEGDTQYF. The DNA for the CDR3 is TGTGCCACTCAGGGGGAGGGAGATACGCAGTATTTT. The V and J genes are TRBV19 and TRBJ2-3, with D possibly called TRBD1 or TRBD2 (7 bases each). This CDR3 is 12 amino acids long. Trimming removed 10 bases at V and 5 bases at J, with 13 bases between. CDR1 is LNHDA and CDR2 is SQIVND in the germline V gene (reference sequence).

This chain uses TRBV7-9 with TRBJ1-5; D call uncertain. V lost 5 bases and J lost 5, with 10 bases in between. Germline V gene sequence: CDR1 SEHNR, CDR2 FQNEAQ (reference sequence). This CDR3 has 13 residues. The CDR3 loop is CASSPAGDQPQHF. CDR3 bases: TGTGCCAGCAGCCCAGCGGGTGATCAGCCCCAGCATTTT.

V usage is TRBV2 and J usage is TRBJ1-4; TRBD1 agrees at 9 bases. Trimming cost V 8 bases and J 3 bases; bases outside gene matches: 7. The CDR3 consists of 15 residues. Germline values: CDR1 SNHLY, CDR2 FYNNEI. DNA for the CDR3: TGTGCCAGCGTGGGGGGGACAGGGCCTAATGAAAAACTGTTTTTT. It translates to CASVGGTGPNEKLFF.

CDR3 protein: CASIGEETQYF. CDR3 nucleotides: TGTGCCAGCATTGGGGAAGAGACCCAGTACTTC. The chain links TRBV7-6 to TRBJ2-5, with D hard to call. Germline V lookup: CDR1 SGHVS, CDR2 FNYEAQ. Trimming stripped 7 bases from V and 3 bases from J, with 6 bases between. This CDR3 contains 11 residues.

V and J are TRBV27 and TRBJ1-6, with D tentatively TRBD1 (6 bases). The CDR3 length is 16 residues. The germline V gene encodes CDR1 MNHEY and CDR2 SMNVEV (reference sequence). Trimming took off 4 bases at V and 5 bases at J, with 15 bases between the two ends. CDR3 in DNA: TGTGCCAGCAGTTACCGTCGGGGGCTGGATAATTCACCCCTCCACTTT. Protein product: CASSYRRGLDNSPLHF.

CDR3 nucleotide sequence: TGCAGCGTTGACAGGGGGAACACCGGGGAGCTGTTTTTT. Protein: CSVDRGNTGELFF. This chain joins TRBV29-1 and TRBJ2-2; TRBD1 is a possible D gene (6 bases). Germline V gene lookup returns CDR1 SQVTM and CDR2 ANQGSEA. The CDR3 loop spans 13 amino acids. Trimming shortened V by 3 bases and J by 1 base, and 6 bases separated the two germline ends.

The CDR3 reads CASSYAVVGRLYGYTF. In DNA form, the CDR3 reads TGTGCCAGCAGTTACGCCGTCGTCGGACGGCTCTATGGCTACACCTTC. The V and J genes are TRBV6-5 and TRBJ1-2, with D hard to call. Trimming cost V 2 bases and J 4 bases, with 17 bases left between them. Germline values: CDR1 MNHEY, CDR2 SVGAGI. CDR3 length: 16 residues.

In DNA, the CDR3 is TGTGCCAGCAGTGAAGCCTCGGAGAACTATGGCTACACCTTC. Translating gives CASSEASENYGYTF. The V gene is TRBV2, the J gene TRBJ1-2; D is ambiguous. From germline, CDR1 is SNHLY and CDR2 FYNNEI. V shed 0 bases and J shed 2 bases, with 7 bases lying between them. CDR3 size: 14 residues.

The CDR3 DNA reads TGTGCCAGCAGCACCGGGGGGGCAGGCGGGGAGCTGTTTTTT. The encoded protein is CASSTGGAGGELFF. The chain has TRBV7-9 and TRBJ2-2; 8 bases align to TRBD2. Unmatched junction bases numbered 6, after V lost 5 bases and J lost 7 bases. The CDR3 has 14 residues. Germline CDR1 reads SEHNR; CDR2 reads FQNEAQ (reference sequence).

V usage is TRBV28 and J usage is TRBJ1-5; D not resolved. The CDR3 has 14 residues. V gave up 2 bases and J gave up 5 bases, with 10 bases separating them. The V gene's germline CDR1 is MDHEN and CDR2 SYDVKM. The CDR3 DNA reads as TGTGCCAGCAGTTTAAAAGGGAGCGATCAGCCCCAGCATTTT. It specifies CASSLKGSDQPQHF.

This chain connects TRBV5-1 to TRBJ2-2; D may be TRBD2 (5 bases). Trimming shortened V by 2 bases and J by 1 base, and 18 bases separated the two germline ends. CDR3 length: 18 residues. The germline V gene has CDR1 SGHRS and CDR2 YFSETQ. For the CDR3, the DNA is TGCGCCAGCAGCTTTGGGCAGACTACCTACCAGAACACCGGGGAGCTGTTTTTT. Protein: CASSFGQTTYQNTGELFF.

This chain uses TRBV11-3 with TRBJ2-7; D is perhaps TRBD1 or TRBD2 (5 bases each). This CDR3 spans 13 amino acids. The germline V gene encodes CDR1 SGHNT and CDR2 YENEEA. V lost 4 bases and J 0 bases, leaving 7 bases between the germline ends. This CDR3 is CASSWGTSYEQYF. The CDR3 DNA is TGTGCCAGCAGCTGGGGGACCTCCTACGAGCAGTACTTC.

V is TRBV19 and J is TRBJ1-1; D is perhaps TRBD1 (6 bases). Trimming cost V 7 bases and J 1 base, with 13 bases left between them. The CDR3 runs 14 residues. The germline V gene encodes CDR1 LNHDA and CDR2 SQIVND (reference sequence). DNA for the CDR3: TGTGCCAGTACCCCCAGGGGTCAGAACACTGAAGCTTTCTTT. Translating it yields CASTPRGQNTEAFF.

V gene TRBV3-1 (or the pseudogene TRBV3-2) combines with J gene TRBJ2-7; either TRBD1 or TRBD2 may supply D (5 bases each). Deletions cut 4 bases from V and 5 bases from J, with 18 bases between. Germline loops: CDR1 LGHDT, CDR2 YNNKEL (reference sequence). This CDR3 spans 15 amino acids. CDR3 DNA sequence: TGTGCCAGCAGCCTAGGGACCGGGTTCATGAACGAGCAGTACTTC. Its protein is CASSLGTGFMNEQYF.

The chain has TRBV7-9 and TRBJ1-1; 8 bases map to TRBD1. This CDR3 region has 16 residues. J gave up 1 base and V 4 bases, and 8 bases lay outside the gene matches. CDR1 and CDR2 (germline): SEHNR, FQNEAQ (reference sequence). The CDR3 protein is CASSSRLGQGNTEAFF. The CDR3 nucleotides read TGTGCCAGCAGCTCTCGATTAGGACAGGGGAACACTGAAGCTTTCTTT.

This clone has just one count. The genes are TRBV6-2 or TRBV6-3 and TRBJ1-3; no reliable D call. The CDR3 covers 15 residues. V was cut by 5 bases and J by 0 bases, with 11 bases left in between. Per the germline V gene, CDR1 is MNHEY and CDR2 is SVGEGT. The chain's CDR3 is CASSDVGYSGNTIYF. CDR3 nucleotides: TGTGCCAGCAGTGACGTCGGGTACTCTGGAAACACCATATATTTT.

The chain carries TRBV28 and TRBJ2-2, with D possibly matching TRBD1 (7 bases). CDR1 is MDHEN, CDR2 SYDVKM, per germline. This CDR3 spans 15 amino acids. Trimming removed 5 bases from V and 5 bases from J, with 15 bases in between. The CDR3, as DNA: TGTGCCAGCAGTCAATACAGGGGAGGAACCGGGGAGCTGTTTTTT. It codes for CASSQYRGGTGELFF.

The chain recombines TRBV5-1 with TRBJ1-1; 7 nucleotides align to TRBD1. The CDR3 extends over 15 amino acids. Germline CDR1 SGHRS, CDR2 YFSETQ. J was trimmed by 1 base and V by 0 bases; bases with no gene match: 3. CDR3 coding DNA: TGCGCCAGCAGCTTGGTGGGGACAGCGAACACTGAAGCTTTCTTT. As protein: CASSLVGTANTEAFF.

The V gene is TRBV6-5, the J gene TRBJ1-1, with a tentative D call TRBD1 (6 bases). Germline V lookup: CDR1 MNHEY, CDR2 SVGAGI. Trimming removed 6 bases from V and 5 bases from J, with 13 bases in between. This CDR3 contains 13 residues. CDR3 DNA: TGTGCCAGCAGGAAGGGGGGAGGTACTGAAGCTTTCTTT. It encodes CASRKGGGTEAFF.

The chain links TRBV6-5 to TRBJ1-5; D might be TRBD1 (5 bases). V dropped 8 bases and J dropped 1 base, with 12 bases sitting between them. The CDR3 sequence is 14 residues long. The germline V gene encodes CDR1 MNHEY and CDR2 SVGAGI. The CDR3 sequence: CASGDGASNQPQHF. In nucleotides, the CDR3 is TGTGCCAGCGGGGATGGGGCCAGCAATCAGCCCCAGCATTTT.

The V and J genes are TRBV10-1 and TRBJ1-5; no reliable D call. The CDR3 is made up of 14 amino acids. Trimming removed 2 bases from V and 2 bases from J, with 7 bases in between. Germline values: CDR1 WNHNN, CDR2 SYGVQD (reference sequence). The CDR3 protein is CASSEVIGNQPQHF. The CDR3 bases are TGCGCCAGCAGTGAGGTCATTGGCAATCAGCCCCAGCATTTT.

A single count supports this clone. The chain employs TRBV19 and TRBJ1-5, with D perhaps TRBD1 (5 bases). The CDR3 is 14 residues long. V lost 4 bases, J lost 9 bases, and 16 bases lay in between. Germline assignment: CDR1 LNHDA and CDR2 SQIVND (reference sequence). The CDR3 DNA reads as TGTGCCAGTAGTACCACCGGGACCTTGTCGCCCCAGCATTTT. It translates to CASSTTGTLSPQHF.

The V gene is TRBV19, the J gene TRBJ2-7; D remains ambiguous. The germline V and J ends were trimmed by 6 bases and 4 bases, with 13 bases remaining between them. The CDR3 covers 13 residues. Germline CDR1 reads LNHDA; CDR2 reads SQIVND (reference sequence). CDR3 coding DNA: TGTGCCAGTAGCCCTATTGGAGTGTACGAGCAGTACTTC. Translating gives CASSPIGVYEQYF.

The V call is TRBV11-2, the J call TRBJ1-4; 8 bases agree with TRBD1. V lost 4 bases, J lost 4 bases, and 5 bases stayed unmatched. The CDR3 length is 15 residues. Looked up from germline, CDR1 is SGHAT and CDR2 is FQNNGV. Here the CDR3 DNA reads TGTGCCAGCAGCTGGACAGGGCGCGGTAATGAAAAACTGTTTTTT. It translates to CASSWTGRGNEKLFF.

The chain recombines TRBV5-4 with TRBJ2-1, with 7 bases that match TRBD1. The CDR3 is 15 residues long. Germline V lookup: CDR1 SGHNT, CDR2 YYREEE (reference sequence). J lost 1 base, V lost 0 bases, and 1 base had no gene match. The CDR3 DNA is TGTGCCAGCAGCTTGGCACAGGGGTCCTACAATGAGCAGTTCTTC. This gives the protein CASSLAQGSYNEQFF.

V gene TRBV27 combines with J gene TRBJ1-1, with D maybe TRBD1 (5 bases). V lost 5 bases and J 1 base, leaving 11 bases between the germline ends. Germline CDR1 MNHEY, CDR2 SMNVEV (reference sequence). This CDR3 region has 14 residues. The CDR3 DNA reads TGTGCCAGCAGTCCCGCAGGGAGGAACACTGAAGCTTTCTTT. It yields the protein CASSPAGRNTEAFF.

CDR3 DNA: TGTGCCAGTAGTACCGGCCGAACTAATGAAAAACTGTTTTTT. Its translation is CASSTGRTNEKLFF. V usage is TRBV19 and J usage is TRBJ1-4, with no clear D. Germline V gene sequence: CDR1 LNHDA, CDR2 SQIVND (reference sequence). The CDR3 extends over 14 amino acids. V lost 4 bases, J lost 1 base, and 7 bases lay in between.